The rows below give T cell receptor beta chains drawn from one sample of a study of blood T cell repertoires in COVID-19. Data came from immunoSEQ multiplex PCR; TCRdb stores just in-frame clones and leaves some out. The sample includes over 150,000 clones, roughly 83% seen only once; the top ten take 25% to 30%. Sequencing input: peripheral blood. The origin of the receptors is a woman aged 60-75 years with acute or convalescent COVID-19. Each CDR3 is given with its conserved first and last residue. The order of the fields is CDR3 length, V gene, J gene, D gene, clone size, CDR3 protein, CDR3 DNA. D genes are given only for firm matches. Some rows have no size entry. The others give once, few or many, or a class for an expanded clone.

17	TRBV7-2	TRBJ1-1	TRBD1	.	CASSSLDRGTMNTEAFF	TGTGCCAGCAGCTCCCTCGACAGGGGGACTATGAACACTGAAGCTTTCTTT
13	TRBV30	TRBJ1-6	.	.	CAWRTGGGYALHF	TGTGCCTGGAGAACGGGAGGGGGTTACGCCCTCCACTTT
14	TRBV2	TRBJ1-2	.	.	CASSESGRWYGYTF	TGTGCCAGCAGTGAATCTGGCAGGTGGTATGGCTACACCTTC
12	TRBV11-1	TRBJ2-7	.	once	CASSFSSYEQYF	TGTGCCAGCAGCTTTAGCTCCTACGAGCAGTACTTC
19	TRBV9	TRBJ2-4	.	.	CASSVEKQLGRLAKNIQYF	TGTGCCAGCAGCGTAGAAAAGCAACTTGGCAGGCTAGCCAAAAACATTCAGTACTTC
13	TRBV19	TRBJ2-1	TRBD2	.	CASGGGSYNEQFF	TGTGCCAGTGGGGGGGGATCCTACAATGAGCAGTTCTTC
15	TRBV7-9	TRBJ2-5	.	few	CASSSIPDLQETQYF	TGTGCCAGCAGCTCCATACCCGACTTACAAGAGACCCAGTACTTC
13	TRBV5-1	TRBJ1-5	.	.	CASSLALNQPQHF	TGCGCCAGCAGCTTGGCCCTCAATCAGCCCCAGCATTTT
15	TRBV4-2	TRBJ2-2	TRBD2	once	CASSPRTSHTGELFF	TGTGCCAGCAGCCCCAGGACTAGCCACACCGGGGAGCTGTTTTTT
15	TRBV28	TRBJ1-1	.	.	CASSNPGRGGTEAFF	TGTGCCAGCAGCAACCCGGGACGTGGAGGGACTGAAGCTTTCTTT
14	TRBV20-1	TRBJ1-5	.	few	CSASQGRSNQPQHF	TGCAGTGCTAGTCAAGGCAGGAGCAATCAGCCCCAGCATTTT
13	TRBV11-3	TRBJ2-7	.	.	CASSSGLFYEQYF	TGTGCCAGCAGCTCGGGACTTTTCTACGAGCAGTACTTC
15	TRBV9	TRBJ1-5	.	.	CASSRTDQEWQPQHF	TGTGCCAGCAGTAGGACAGACCAAGAATGGCAGCCCCAGCATTTT
12	TRBV30	TRBJ1-1	.	.	CAWSVAGRWAFF	TGTGCCTGGAGTGTAGCAGGGCGGTGGGCTTTCTTT
14	TRBV6-6	TRBJ2-1	TRBD2	.	CASSFGTRVYEQFF	TGTGCCAGCAGTTTTGGGACTAGAGTCTATGAGCAGTTCTTC
13	TRBV30	TRBJ1-1	.	.	CAWAPGANTEAFF	TGTGCCTGGGCCCCAGGGGCCAACACTGAAGCTTTCTTT